Following are 29 T cell receptor beta chains from one sample sequenced in a study of blood T cell repertoires in COVID-19. Clones were read by immunoSEQ multiplex PCR, and TCRdb kept only the in-frame ones, dropping some. The sample contains more than 110,000 clones, 85% of which appear only once. Sequenced sample: peripheral blood. The receptors come from a man aged 50 or older with acute or convalescent COVID-19.

The gene calls are TRBV28 and TRBJ2-7; 9 bases align to TRBD1. CDR3 size: 14 residues. With 8 bases clipped from V and 4 bases from J, the junction kept 9 bases outside the gene matches. Per the germline V gene, CDR1 is MDHEN and CDR2 is SYDVKM. In DNA, the CDR3 is TGTGCCAGCGAGGGACAGGGAGTCCATTACGAGCAGTACTTC. The encoded protein is CASEGQGVHYEQYF.

The chain employs TRBV7-9 and TRBJ2-2; D is possibly TRBD1 (5 bases). This CDR3 is built from 13 residues. V shed 1 base and J shed 6 bases, with 6 bases lying between them. In germline, CDR1 is SEHNR, CDR2 FQNEAQ (reference sequence). CDR3 residues: CASSLGRAGELFF. The DNA of the CDR3 is TGTGCCAGCAGCTTAGGCAGGGCCGGGGAGCTGTTTTTT. Filled out from reference TRBV7-9 and TRBJ2-2, the complete variable domain reads DTGVSQNPRHKITKRGQNVTFRCDPISEHNRLYWYRQTLGQGPEFLTYFQNEAQLEKSRLLSDRFSAERPKGSFSTLEIQRTEQGDSAMYLCASSLGRAGELFFGEGSRLTVL.

The V call is TRBV28, the J call TRBJ1-2, with 9 positions matching TRBD1. Germline V gene sequence: CDR1 MDHEN, CDR2 SYDVKM. Unmatched junction bases numbered 8, after V lost 7 bases and J lost 5 bases. This CDR3 is built from 14 residues. The CDR3 region is CASTTQQGAYGYTF. CDR3 in DNA: TGTGCCAGCACCACCCAACAGGGGGCGTATGGCTACACCTTC.

The genes are TRBV10-3 and TRBJ2-1; D might be TRBD2 (6 bases). V was cut by 6 bases and J by 2 bases, with 17 bases left in between. CDR3 length: 16 amino acids. Germline CDR1 ENHRY, CDR2 SYGVKD. CDR3 coding DNA: TGTGCCATCAGCTCCGCGACGGGGGAAGCCTACAATGAGCAGTTCTTC. Amino acid sequence: CAISSATGEAYNEQFF.

The genes are TRBV28 and TRBJ1-5; no clear D. The length of the CDR3 is 18 residues. With 6 bases removed from V and 0 bases from J, the gap between germline ends came to 21 bases. Per germline, CDR1 MDHEN and CDR2 SYDVKM. The CDR3 sequence is CASSLQPWGDYSNQPQHF. In DNA, the CDR3 is TGTGCCAGCAGCCTTCAACCCTGGGGAGATTATAGCAATCAGCCCCAGCATTTT.

This chain links TRBV5-1 with TRBJ1-2, with D maybe TRBD1 (6 bases). Germline CDR1 SGHRS, CDR2 YFSETQ. The CDR3 is 13 residues long. The V end lost 7 bases, the J end lost 6 bases, and 16 bases lay between the germline ends. The CDR3 loop is CASSEGGAHGYTF. DNA of the CDR3: TGCGCCAGCTCGGAGGGGGGGGCGCATGGCTACACCTTC.

This chain links TRBV19 with TRBJ2-2; D is unresolved. The CDR3 sequence is 15 residues long. CDR1 LNHDA and CDR2 SQIVND come from the germline V gene (reference sequence). Between the trimmed V and J ends, which lost 5 bases and 0 bases, there was a span of 10 bases. In DNA form, the CDR3 reads TGTGCCAGTAGTCAGGCTGAAGCGAACACCGGGGAGCTGTTTTTT. Protein sequence: CASSQAEANTGELFF.

The chain employs TRBV27 and TRBJ1-2; 8 bases line up with TRBD1. The CDR3 extends over 13 amino acids. The junction had 3 bases not matched to a gene; V was cut back by 5 bases and J by 4 bases. Germline CDR1 is MNHEY and CDR2 is SMNVEV (reference sequence). CDR3 protein: CASSPGTGYGYTF. CDR3 in DNA: TGTGCCAGCAGTCCTGGGACAGGCTATGGCTACACCTTC.

The gene calls are TRBV5-8 and TRBJ1-1; no definite D call. The CDR3 is 12 amino acids. The germline CDR1 and CDR2 sequences are SGHTS and YDEGEE. V was clipped by 1 base and J by 5 bases, with 6 bases between them. CDR3 DNA sequence: TGTGCCAGCAGCTTGTCGGTAACTGAAGCTTTCTTT. Translated, it gives CASSLSVTEAFF.

V is TRBV27 and J is TRBJ1-2; 9 bases agree with TRBD1. J gave up 6 bases and V 6 bases, and 14 bases lay outside the gene matches. This CDR3 comprises 16 residues. CDR1 and CDR2 (germline): MNHEY, SMNVEV (reference sequence). This chain's CDR3 is CASSPAGTGWKNGYTF. CDR3 DNA: TGTGCCAGCAGCCCTGCCGGGACAGGGTGGAAGAATGGCTACACCTTC.

CDR3 amino acids: CAISDPGEFEAFF. DNA for the CDR3: TGTGCCATCAGTGATCCAGGGGAATTCGAAGCTTTCTTT. J is TRBJ1-1 and V is TRBV10-3; weak D call: TRBD1 (6 bases). This CDR3 is built from 13 residues. Per germline, CDR1 ENHRY and CDR2 SYGVKD. The ends were cut back, 3 bases at V and 8 bases at J, with 13 bases in the middle.

V gene TRBV9 combines with J gene TRBJ1-4, with a possible D match to TRBD1 (5 bases). CDR3 length: 16 residues. CDR1 and CDR2 (germline): SGDLS, YYNGEE. The germline V and J ends were trimmed by 0 bases and 0 bases, with 9 bases remaining between them. The CDR3 coding sequence is TGTGCCAGCAGCGTAGCGCAGGGTGCAACTAATGAAAAACTGTTTTTT. Protein: CASSVAQGATNEKLFF.

The chain links TRBV11-2 to TRBJ1-1; unclear D gene. Germline-derived CDR1 and CDR2 are SGHAT and FQNNGV. V lost 1 base to trimming and J lost 8 bases, with 5 bases between them. CDR3 length equals 11 residues. The CDR3 nucleotides read TGTGCCAGCAGCTTAGTCCAGGAAGCTTTCTTT. This translates into CASSLVQEAFF. Supplemented by reference TRBV11-2 and TRBJ1-1, the full variable domain reads EAGVAQSPRYKIIEKRQSVAFWCNPISGHATLYWYQQILGQGPKLLIQFQNNGVVDDSQLPKDRFSAERLKGVDSTLKIQPAKLEDSAVYLCASSLVQEAFFGQGTRLTVV.

As regards this clone: The sample holds other DNA sequences that translate to the same CDR3. The chain employs TRBV30 and TRBJ2-7; the D gene is possibly TRBD2 (6 bases). The CDR3 loop spans 12 amino acids. Germline V gene lookup returns CDR1 GTSNPN and CDR2 SVGIG (reference sequence). Trimming removed 2 bases at V and 6 bases at J, with 11 bases between. The CDR3 sequence is CAWSLGRSEQYF. CDR3 in DNA: TGTGCCTGGAGTCTCGGGAGAAGCGAGCAGTACTTC.

Written as DNA, the CDR3 is TGTGCCAGCAGTGAAGGGAGGGGACAGGGGGGCAACATTCAGTACTTC. It translates to CASSEGRGQGGNIQYF. The chain uses TRBV2 and TRBJ2-4, with 11 bases that match TRBD1. V lost 1 base to trimming and J lost 7 bases; unmatched junction nucleotides: 6. Germline V gene sequence: CDR1 SNHLY, CDR2 FYNNEI. This CDR3 region has 16 residues.

The V gene is TRBV10-1, the J gene TRBJ1-2; the match to TRBD1 covers 11 bases. CDR1 is WNHNN and CDR2 is SYGVQD in the germline V gene (reference sequence). J lost 7 bases, V lost 5 bases, and 6 bases had no gene match. CDR3 length: 14 amino acids. This chain's CDR3 is CASSPGQGVSGYTF. Written as DNA, the CDR3 is TGCGCCAGCAGTCCGGGACAGGGGGTCTCTGGCTACACCTTC.

The gene calls are TRBV19 and TRBJ1-5; D gene uncertain. This CDR3 is 17 amino acids long. V lost 3 bases and J lost 2, with 17 bases in between. In germline, CDR1 is LNHDA, CDR2 SQIVND (reference sequence). The CDR3 reads CASSIGMWARGNQPQHF. CDR3 nucleotide sequence: TGTGCCAGTAGTATCGGTATGTGGGCAAGAGGCAATCAGCCCCAGCATTTT.

The chain recombines TRBV7-2 with TRBJ1-1, with 8 positions matching TRBD1. The ends lost 2 bases at V and 7 bases at J; junction bases unmatched: 21. Germline CDR1 is SGHTA and CDR2 is FQGNSA. The CDR3 contains 19 residues. CDR3 region: CASSLRGQGAFFPLIEAFF. In DNA form, the CDR3 reads TGTGCCAGCAGCTTAAGGGGGCAGGGGGCTTTCTTTCCCCTGATTGAAGCTTTCTTT.

CDR3 sequence: CASSARDRVQETQYF. The CDR3, as DNA: TGTGCCAGCAGCGCCCGGGACAGGGTCCAAGAGACCCAGTACTTC. The V and J genes are TRBV9 and TRBJ2-5; TRBD1 matches at 9 bases. J gave up 1 base and V 3 bases, and 4 bases lay outside the gene matches. The CDR3 runs 15 residues. Germline CDR1 and CDR2: SGDLS and YYNGEE.

The chain has TRBV15 and TRBJ1-4; D unclear. The CDR3 length is 15 residues. Germline CDR1 is LNHNV and CDR2 is YYDKDF (reference sequence). Trimming took off 5 bases at V and 0 bases at J, with 10 bases between the two ends. The CDR3, as DNA: TGTGCCACCAGCCACGATACAGCAACTAATGAAAAACTGTTTTTT. Amino acids: CATSHDTATNEKLFF.

The chain joins TRBV9 to TRBJ1-1; D is unresolved. Germline lookup yields CDR1 SGDLS and CDR2 YYNGEE. There are 12 residues in the CDR3. V gave up 2 bases and J gave up 6 bases, with 8 bases separating them. DNA for the CDR3: TGTGCCAGCAGCGTTGGAGGCGCTGAAGCTTTCTTT. Translated: CASSVGGAEAFF.

There are a few counts of this clone. The rearrangement uses TRBV2 and TRBJ2-6, with D hard to call. Germline CDR1 is SNHLY and CDR2 is FYNNEI. The CDR3 runs to 14 residues. V dropped 6 bases and J dropped 2 bases, with 8 bases sitting between them. The CDR3 region is CASRENPGANVLTF. In nucleotides, the CDR3 is TGTGCCAGCAGGGAGAATCCTGGGGCCAACGTCCTGACTTTC.

This clone was recorded once. The chain recombines TRBV19 with TRBJ1-5, with a tentative D call TRBD1 (5 bases). V was shortened by 0 bases and J by 0 bases, with 12 bases between the two germline ends. Germline values: CDR1 LNHDA, CDR2 SQIVND (reference sequence). The CDR3 consists of 17 residues. This CDR3 reads CASSIDVRQYSNQPQHF. The CDR3 DNA sequence: TGTGCCAGTAGTATAGATGTCAGACAGTATAGCAATCAGCCCCAGCATTTT.

V gene TRBV27 combines with J gene TRBJ1-5, with D possibly being TRBD1 (6 bases). This CDR3 is 14 amino acids long. Germline-derived CDR1 and CDR2 are MNHEY and SMNVEV (reference sequence). The V end was cut by 2 bases, the J end by 5 bases, with 10 bases between. DNA of the CDR3: TGTGCCAGCAGTTTAACGGACAGTCATCAGCCCCAGCATTTT. Translated: CASSLTDSHQPQHF.

J is TRBJ1-1 and V is TRBV3-1 (or the pseudogene TRBV3-2); D is perhaps TRBD1 (6 bases). CDR1 is LGHDT, CDR2 YNNKEL, per germline (reference sequence). V was pared by 5 bases and J by 1 base, with 14 bases between. The CDR3 totals 15 residues. DNA of the CDR3: TGTGCCAGCAGCATCCGCGGGGGCACGAACACTGAAGCTTTCTTT. This translates into CASSIRGGTNTEAFF.

This rearrangement joins TRBV7-8 to TRBJ1-5; 11 bases are shared with TRBD1. V lost 1 base, J lost 0 bases, and 8 bases stayed unmatched. Germline CDR1 SGHVS, CDR2 FQNEAQ. The length of the CDR3 is 19 residues. CDR3 protein: CASSLGTGGWSVSNQPQHF. Here the CDR3 DNA reads TGTGCCAGCAGCTTAGGGACAGGGGGCTGGAGTGTTAGCAATCAGCCCCAGCATTTT.

This clone has just a few counts. J is TRBJ2-7 and V is TRBV24-1, with 7 bases that match TRBD1. The CDR3 runs to 13 residues. The J segment lost 2 bases and the V segment lost 12 bases, leaving 9 bases of the junction unmatched. Germline CDR1 KGHDR, CDR2 SFDVKD. The CDR3 bases are TGTGCCGAACCGGGACAGTTGGCCTACGAGCAGTACTTC. Encoded protein: CAEPGQLAYEQYF.

The rearrangement uses TRBV18 and TRBJ2-3, with TRBD1 identical over 10 bases. CDR1 is KGHSH, CDR2 LQKENI, per germline. This CDR3 comprises 16 residues. J lost 1 base, V lost 3 bases, and 4 bases had no gene match. CDR3 nucleotides: TGTGCCAGCTCACCCGGGACAGGGGTTGGCACAGATACGCAGTATTTT. Its protein product is CASSPGTGVGTDTQYF.

CDR3 bases: TGTGCCAGCAGTTTGCTATGGACAGGGGGTGATTCACCCCTCCACTTT. Translation: CASSLLWTGGDSPLHF. The chain joins TRBV27 to TRBJ1-6; 10 bases match TRBD1. The ends lost 3 bases at V and 8 bases at J; junction bases unmatched: 7. The CDR3 length is 16 residues. Per the germline V gene, CDR1 is MNHEY and CDR2 is SMNVEV (reference sequence).